This record looks at one T cell receptor (beta chain) sequence and its context. Antigen specificity is unknown. What supplied the PBMCs was approximately 10 ml of fresh peripheral blood. Trimming shortened V by 1 base and J by 2 bases, and 12 bases separated the two germline ends. The V gene's germline CDR1 is MGHRA and CDR2 YSYEKL. The CDR3 has 16 amino acids. This sample was included in a study of Graves' ophthalmopathy and Graves' hyperthyroidism. General study points: Both an approximately 70% sensitivity and an approximately 75% specificity characterized the model's predictions of ophthalmopathy progression. Also, most clonotypes expanded in the thyroid above 0.001 frequency appeared in blood.

Amplified material comprised TCR beta CDR3 regions derived from RNA transcripts. Scientists carried out first-round RT-PCR using HTBI primers and then a second-round multiplex PCR. Each CDR3 protein gets one entry after TCRdb re-called the multiplex PCR reads with MiXCR. The sample carries 450,000 or so distinct CDR3 sequences, around an eighth recorded once. The TCR comes from a woman between 25 and 40 years old with Graves' ophthalmopathy. V usage is TRBV4-1 and J usage is TRBJ1-5; D uncertain. The source material was blood. The CDR3 DNA follows: TGCGCCAGCAGCCAAGCCGTCAGCTATGGCAATCAGCCCCAGCATTTT. This gives the protein CASSQAVSYGNQPQHF.